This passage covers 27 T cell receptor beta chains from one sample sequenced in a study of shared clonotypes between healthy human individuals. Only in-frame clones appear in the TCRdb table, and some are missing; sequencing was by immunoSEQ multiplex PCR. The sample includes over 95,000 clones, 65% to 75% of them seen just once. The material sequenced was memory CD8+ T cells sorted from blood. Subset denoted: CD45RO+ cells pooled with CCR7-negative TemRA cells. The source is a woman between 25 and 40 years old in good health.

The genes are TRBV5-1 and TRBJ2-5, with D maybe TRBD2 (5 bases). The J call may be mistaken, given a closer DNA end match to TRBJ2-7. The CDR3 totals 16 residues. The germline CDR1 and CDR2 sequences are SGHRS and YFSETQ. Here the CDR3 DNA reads TGCGCCAGCAGCTGGACTGTGGCTGAAGGAGTTTACGAGCAGTACTTC. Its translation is CASSWTVAEGVYEQYF.

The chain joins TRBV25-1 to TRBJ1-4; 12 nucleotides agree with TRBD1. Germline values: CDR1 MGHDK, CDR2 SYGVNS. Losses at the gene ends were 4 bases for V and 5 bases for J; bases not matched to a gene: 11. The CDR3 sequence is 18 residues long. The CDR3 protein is CASSGRLWDRGRNEKLFF. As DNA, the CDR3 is TGTGCCAGCAGTGGCCGACTCTGGGACAGGGGGCGGAATGAAAAACTGTTTTTT.

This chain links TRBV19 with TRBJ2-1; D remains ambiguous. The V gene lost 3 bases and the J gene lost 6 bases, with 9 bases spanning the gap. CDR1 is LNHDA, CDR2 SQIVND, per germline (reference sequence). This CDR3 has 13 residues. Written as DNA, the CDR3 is TGTGCCAGTAGTATTGACGAGGTCAATGAGCAGTTCTTC. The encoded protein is CASSIDEVNEQFF.

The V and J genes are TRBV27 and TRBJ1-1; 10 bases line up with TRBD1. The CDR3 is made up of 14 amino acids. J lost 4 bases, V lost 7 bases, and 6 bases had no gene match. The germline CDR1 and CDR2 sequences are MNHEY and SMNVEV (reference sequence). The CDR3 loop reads CASKDRGFLTEAFF. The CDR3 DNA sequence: TGTGCCAGCAAGGACAGGGGGTTTCTCACTGAAGCTTTCTTT.

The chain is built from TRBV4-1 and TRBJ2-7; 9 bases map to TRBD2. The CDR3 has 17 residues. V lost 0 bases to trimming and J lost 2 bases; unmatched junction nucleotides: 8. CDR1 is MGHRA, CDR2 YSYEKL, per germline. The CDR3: CASSQDRGPSGTYEQYF. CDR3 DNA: TGCGCCAGCAGCCAAGATAGGGGGCCTAGCGGGACCTACGAGCAGTACTTC.

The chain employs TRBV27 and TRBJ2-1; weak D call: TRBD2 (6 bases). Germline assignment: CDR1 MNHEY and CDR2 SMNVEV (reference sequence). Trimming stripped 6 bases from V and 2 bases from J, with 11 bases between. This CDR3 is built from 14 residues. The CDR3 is CASSRDFPYNEQFF. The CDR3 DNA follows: TGTGCCAGCAGCCGGGACTTCCCCTACAATGAGCAGTTCTTC.

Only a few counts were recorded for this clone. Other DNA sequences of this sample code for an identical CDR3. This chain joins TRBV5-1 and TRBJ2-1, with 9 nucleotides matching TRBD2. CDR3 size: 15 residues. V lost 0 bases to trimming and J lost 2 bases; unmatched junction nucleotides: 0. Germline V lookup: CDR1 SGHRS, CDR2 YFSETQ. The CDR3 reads CASSLASGAYNEQFF. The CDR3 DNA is TGCGCCAGCAGCTTGGCTAGCGGGGCCTACAATGAGCAGTTCTTC.

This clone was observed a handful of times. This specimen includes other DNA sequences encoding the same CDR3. The CDR3: CASSPRGGSGYNEQFF. CDR3 nucleotide sequence: TGTGCCAGCAGCCCGAGGGGTGGTTCCGGCTACAATGAGCAGTTCTTC. This chain connects TRBV7-9 to TRBJ2-1; D is possibly TRBD1 or TRBD2 (5 bases each). The CDR3 length is 16 residues. V was pared by 5 bases and J by 3 bases, with 17 bases between. Germline assignment: CDR1 SEHNR and CDR2 FQNEAQ (reference sequence).

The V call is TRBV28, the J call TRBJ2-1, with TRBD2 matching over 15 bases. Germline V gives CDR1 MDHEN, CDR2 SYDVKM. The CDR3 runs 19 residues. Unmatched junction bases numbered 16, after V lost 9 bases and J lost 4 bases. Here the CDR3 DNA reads TGTGCCAGTCTCGGTAGGGGACTAGCGGGAGGCCAGATTTACAATGAGCAGTTCTTC. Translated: CASLGRGLAGGQIYNEQFF.

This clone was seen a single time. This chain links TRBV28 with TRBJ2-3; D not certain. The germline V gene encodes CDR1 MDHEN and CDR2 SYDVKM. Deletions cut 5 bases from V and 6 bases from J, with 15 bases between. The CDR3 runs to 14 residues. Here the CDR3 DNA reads TGTGCCAGCAGTGCGGTCCACCTTGGGGATACGCAGTATTTT. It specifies CASSAVHLGDTQYF.

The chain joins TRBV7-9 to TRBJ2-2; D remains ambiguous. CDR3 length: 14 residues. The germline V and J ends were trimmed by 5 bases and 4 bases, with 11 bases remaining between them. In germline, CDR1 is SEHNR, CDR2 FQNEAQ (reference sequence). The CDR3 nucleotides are TGTGCCAGCAGCGAGAGGAGTTTCACCGGGGAGCTGTTTTTT. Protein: CASSERSFTGELFF.

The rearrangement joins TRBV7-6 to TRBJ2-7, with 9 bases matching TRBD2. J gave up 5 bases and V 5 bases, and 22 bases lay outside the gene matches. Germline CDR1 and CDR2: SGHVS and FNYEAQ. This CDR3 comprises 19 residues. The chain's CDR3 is CASSHFRDSGRTRIHEQYF. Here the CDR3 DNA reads TGTGCCAGCAGCCACTTCAGGGATAGCGGGAGAACTCGCATCCACGAGCAGTACTTC.

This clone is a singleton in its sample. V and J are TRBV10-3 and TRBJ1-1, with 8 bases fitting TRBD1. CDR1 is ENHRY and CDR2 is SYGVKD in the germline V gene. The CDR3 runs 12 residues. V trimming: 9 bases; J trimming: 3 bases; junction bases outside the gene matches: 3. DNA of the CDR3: TGTGCCATAAGGACAGGGTACACTGAAGCTTTCTTT. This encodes CAIRTGYTEAFF.

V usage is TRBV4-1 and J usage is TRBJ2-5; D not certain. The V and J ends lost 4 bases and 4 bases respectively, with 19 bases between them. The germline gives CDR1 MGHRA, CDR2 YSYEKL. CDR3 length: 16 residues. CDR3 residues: CASSPAPSQAGETQYF. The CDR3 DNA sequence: TGCGCCAGCAGCCCCGCCCCTTCCCAGGCAGGAGAGACCCAGTACTTC.

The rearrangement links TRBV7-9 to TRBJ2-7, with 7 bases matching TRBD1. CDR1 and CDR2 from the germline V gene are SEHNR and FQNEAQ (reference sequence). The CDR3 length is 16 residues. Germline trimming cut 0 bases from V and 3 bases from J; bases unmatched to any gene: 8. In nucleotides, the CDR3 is TGTGCCAGCAGCTTAGCCCCCGGGACAGCCAGCTACGAGCAGTACTTC. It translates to CASSLAPGTASYEQYF.

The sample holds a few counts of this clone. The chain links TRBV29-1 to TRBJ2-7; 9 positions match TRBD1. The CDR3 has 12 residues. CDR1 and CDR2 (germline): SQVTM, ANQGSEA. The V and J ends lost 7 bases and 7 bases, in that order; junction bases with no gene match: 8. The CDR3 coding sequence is TGCAGCGGGGGACAGGGCATCTTAGAGCAGTACTTC. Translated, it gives CSGGQGILEQYF.

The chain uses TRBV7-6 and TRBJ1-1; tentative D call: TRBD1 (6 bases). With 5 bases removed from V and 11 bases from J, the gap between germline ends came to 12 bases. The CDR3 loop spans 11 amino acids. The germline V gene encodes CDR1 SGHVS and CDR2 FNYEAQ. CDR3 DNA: TGTGCCAGCAGCCCGGGGGCTAGGGCTTTCTTT. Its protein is CASSPGARAFF.

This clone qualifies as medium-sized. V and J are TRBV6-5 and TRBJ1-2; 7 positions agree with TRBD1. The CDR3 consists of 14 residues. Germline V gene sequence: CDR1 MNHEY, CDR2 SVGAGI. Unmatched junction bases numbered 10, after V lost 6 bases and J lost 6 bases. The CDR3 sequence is CASSRQGGSDGYTF. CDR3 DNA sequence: TGTGCCAGCAGCCGACAGGGAGGGTCGGATGGCTACACCTTC.

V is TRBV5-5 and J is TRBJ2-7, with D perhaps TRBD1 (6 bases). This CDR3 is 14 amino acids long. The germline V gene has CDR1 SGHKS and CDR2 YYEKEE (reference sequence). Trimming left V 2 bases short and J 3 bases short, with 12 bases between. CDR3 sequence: CASSFYREGYEQYF. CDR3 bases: TGTGCCAGCAGCTTCTACAGGGAAGGCTACGAGCAGTACTTC.

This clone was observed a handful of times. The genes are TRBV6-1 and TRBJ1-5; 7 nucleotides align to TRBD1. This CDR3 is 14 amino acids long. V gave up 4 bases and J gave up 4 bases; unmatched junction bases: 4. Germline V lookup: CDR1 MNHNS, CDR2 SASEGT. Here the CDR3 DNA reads TGTGCCAGCAGTGGAGGACAGGAAAATCAGCCCCAGCATTTT. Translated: CASSGGQENQPQHF.

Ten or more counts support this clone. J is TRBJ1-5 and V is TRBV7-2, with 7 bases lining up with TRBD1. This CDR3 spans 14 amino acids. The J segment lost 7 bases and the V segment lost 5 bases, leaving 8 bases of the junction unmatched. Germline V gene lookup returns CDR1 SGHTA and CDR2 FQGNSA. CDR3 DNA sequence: TGTGCCAGCAGCCCAAGACAGGGCCGCCAGCCCCAGCATTTT. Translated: CASSPRQGRQPQHF. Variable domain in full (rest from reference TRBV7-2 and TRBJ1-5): GAGVSQSPSNKVTEKGKDVELRCDPISGHTALYWYRQSLGQGLEFLIYFQGNSAPDKSGLPSDRFSAERTGGSVSTLTIQRTQQEDSAVYLCASSPRQGRQPQHFGDGTRLSIL.

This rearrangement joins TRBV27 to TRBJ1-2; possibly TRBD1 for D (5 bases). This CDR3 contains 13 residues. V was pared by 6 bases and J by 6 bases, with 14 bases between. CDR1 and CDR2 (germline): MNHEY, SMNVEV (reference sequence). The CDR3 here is CASSPTAYNGYTF. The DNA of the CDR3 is TGTGCCAGCAGCCCGACAGCTTACAATGGCTACACCTTC.

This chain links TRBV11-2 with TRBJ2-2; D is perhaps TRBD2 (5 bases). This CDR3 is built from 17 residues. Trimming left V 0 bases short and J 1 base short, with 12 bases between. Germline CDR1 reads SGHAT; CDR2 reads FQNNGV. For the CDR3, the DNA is TGTGCCAGCAGCTTAGATAGGGAGACTCTGAACACCGGGGAGCTGTTTTTT. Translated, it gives CASSLDRETLNTGELFF.

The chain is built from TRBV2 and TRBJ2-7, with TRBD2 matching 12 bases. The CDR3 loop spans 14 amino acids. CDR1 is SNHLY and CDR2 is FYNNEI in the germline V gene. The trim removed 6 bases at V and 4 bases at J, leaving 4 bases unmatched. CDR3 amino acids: CASRLAGGGYEQYF. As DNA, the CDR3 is TGTGCCAGCAGACTAGCGGGAGGTGGGTACGAGCAGTACTTC.

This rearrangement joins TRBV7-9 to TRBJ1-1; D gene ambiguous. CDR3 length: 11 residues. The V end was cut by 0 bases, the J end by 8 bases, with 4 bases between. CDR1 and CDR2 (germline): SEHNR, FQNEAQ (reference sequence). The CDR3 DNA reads TGTGCCAGCAGCTTAGCGGAGGAAGCTTTCTTT. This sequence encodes CASSLAEEAFF.

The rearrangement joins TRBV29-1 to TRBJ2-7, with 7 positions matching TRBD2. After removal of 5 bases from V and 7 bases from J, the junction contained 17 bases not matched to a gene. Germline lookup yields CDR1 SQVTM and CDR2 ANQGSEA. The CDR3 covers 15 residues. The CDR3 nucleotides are TGCAGCGTTCTAAGCGGGCGGGGGATTCAAGGGGAGCAGTACTTC. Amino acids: CSVLSGRGIQGEQYF.

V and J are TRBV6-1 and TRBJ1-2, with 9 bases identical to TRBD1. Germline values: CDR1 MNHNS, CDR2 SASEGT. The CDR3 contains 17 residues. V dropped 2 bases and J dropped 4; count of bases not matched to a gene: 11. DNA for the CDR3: TGTGCCAGCAGTGAATATCCCCCGGACAGGGGTGGCTATGGCTACACCTTC. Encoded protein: CASSEYPPDRGGYGYTF.